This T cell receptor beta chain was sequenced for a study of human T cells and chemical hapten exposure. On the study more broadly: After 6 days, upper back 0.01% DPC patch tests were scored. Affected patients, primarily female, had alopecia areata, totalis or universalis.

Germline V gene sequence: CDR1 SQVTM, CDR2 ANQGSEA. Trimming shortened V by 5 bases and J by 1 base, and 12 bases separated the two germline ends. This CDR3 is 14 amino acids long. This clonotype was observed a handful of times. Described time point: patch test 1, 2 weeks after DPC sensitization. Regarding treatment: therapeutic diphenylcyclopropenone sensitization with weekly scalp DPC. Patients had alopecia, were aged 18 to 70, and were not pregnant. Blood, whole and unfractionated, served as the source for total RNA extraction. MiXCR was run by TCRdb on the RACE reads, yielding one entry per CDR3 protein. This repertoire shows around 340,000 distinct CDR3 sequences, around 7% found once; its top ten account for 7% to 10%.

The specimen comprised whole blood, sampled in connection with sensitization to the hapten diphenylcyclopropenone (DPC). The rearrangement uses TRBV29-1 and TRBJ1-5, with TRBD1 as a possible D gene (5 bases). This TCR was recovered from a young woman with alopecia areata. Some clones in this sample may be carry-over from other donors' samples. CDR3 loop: CSVIVGGSNQPQHF. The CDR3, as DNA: TGCAGCGTTATCGTGGGGGGAAGCAATCAGCCCCAGCATTTT.